The 5 T cell receptor beta chains below all came from one sample that was sequenced in a study of T cell clonality in common variable immunodeficiency. Assay used: immunoSEQ multiplex PCR; TCRdb lists only in-frame clones, some missing. The table lists about 52,000 clones, with no singletons. Sequencing was carried out using peripheral blood mononuclear cells. The source of these receptors is a person aged 18 to 69 in good health.

At least ten counts were recorded for this clone. Coverage ceases 3 residues before the CDR3 finishes, and the germline J gene fills in the end. This rearrangement joins TRBV20-1 to TRBJ2-2; the match to TRBD2 covers 13 bases. The CDR3 totals 16 residues. The ends lost 6 bases at V and 5 bases at J; junction bases unmatched: 9. Germline V gene lookup returns CDR1 DFQATT and CDR2 SNEGSKA (reference sequence). CDR3 in amino acids: CSAKGLAGLDTGELFF. CDR3 DNA (partial): TGCAGTGCCAAGGGACTAGCGGGGTTGGATACCGGGGAG.

This clone was recorded at least ten times. The missing CDR3 end, 3 residues past where the read stops, is filled in from the germline J gene. The chain joins TRBV7-9 to TRBJ1-6; no clear D. The CDR3 is 14 residues long. V lost 5 bases, J lost 10 bases, and 15 bases lay in between. CDR1 SEHNR and CDR2 FQNEAQ come from the germline V gene (reference sequence). Here the CDR3 reads CASSVGTPWSPLHF. Incomplete CDR3 DNA: TGTGCCAGCAGCGTAGGAACTCCGTGGTCACCC. Variable domain in full (rest from reference TRBV7-9 and TRBJ1-6): DTGVSQNPRHKITKRGQNVTFRCDPISEHNRLYWYRQTLGQGPEFLTYFQNEAQLEKSRLLSDRFSAERPKGSFSTLEIQRTEQGDSAMYLCASSVGTPWSPLHFGNGTRLTVT.

This clone was detected ten times or more. The read comes to an end 3 residues before the CDR3 does, leaving the germline J gene to fill in the end. The J gene is TRBJ1-1, the V gene TRBV6-2 or TRBV6-3; D perhaps matches TRBD1 (6 bases). Germline loops: CDR1 MNHEY, CDR2 SVGEGT. V was cut by 0 bases and J by 7 bases, with 12 bases left in between. CDR3 length equals 14 residues. The CDR3 bases that were read are TGTGCCAGCAGTTACTCGACAGGAGGGGTTGAA. Amino acid sequence: CASSYSTGGVE. The whole CDR3 sequence reads CASSYSTGGVEAFF.

This clone was counted a few times. The read ends 3 residues shy of where the CDR3 ends; the end is completed using the germline J gene. The chain has TRBV20-1 and TRBJ1-1; tentatively, D is TRBD1 (6 bases). Germline CDR1 reads DFQATT; CDR2 reads SNEGSKA (reference sequence). The CDR3 runs to 14 residues. V was shortened by 0 bases and J by 6 bases, with 14 bases between the two germline ends. CDR3 sequence: CSARDGGQTSEAFF. The sequenced part of the CDR3 DNA is TGCAGTGCTAGAGATGGGGGCCAAACATCTGAA.

In its sample, this clone was seen a few times. The read falls 3 residues short of the CDR3 end, and the missing part is taken from the germline J gene. The chain is built from TRBV27 and TRBJ2-7; tentative D call: TRBD1 (5 bases). CDR3 length: 14 amino acids. Germline CDR1 is MNHEY and CDR2 is SMNVEV (reference sequence). Trimming removed 2 bases at V and 2 bases at J, with 10 bases between. CDR3 residues: CASSLGVGAYEQYF. The sequenced part of the CDR3 DNA is TGTGCCAGCAGTTTAGGGGTAGGGGCCTACGAG.